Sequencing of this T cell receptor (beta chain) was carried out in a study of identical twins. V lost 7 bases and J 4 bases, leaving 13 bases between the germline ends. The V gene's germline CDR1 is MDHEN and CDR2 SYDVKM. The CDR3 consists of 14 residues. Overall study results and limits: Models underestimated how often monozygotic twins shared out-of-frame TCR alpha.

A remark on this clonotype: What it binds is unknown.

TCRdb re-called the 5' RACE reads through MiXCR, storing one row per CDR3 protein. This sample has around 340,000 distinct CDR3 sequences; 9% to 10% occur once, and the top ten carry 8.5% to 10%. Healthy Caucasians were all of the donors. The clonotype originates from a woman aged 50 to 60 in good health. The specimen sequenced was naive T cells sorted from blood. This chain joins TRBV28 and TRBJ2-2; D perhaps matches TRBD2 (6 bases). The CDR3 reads CASTRREITGELFF. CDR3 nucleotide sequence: TGTGCCAGCACCCGTCGGGAGATCACCGGGGAGCTGTTTTTT.